This T cell receptor (beta chain) was recovered during a study of T cells after yellow fever vaccination. TCRdb analysed the 5' RACE reads with MiXCR anew, one entry per CDR3 protein. The sample includes some 500,000 distinct CDR3 sequences, about 13% seen only once; the top ten take around 15%. V was cut by 4 bases and J by 3 bases, with 14 bases left in between. CDR3 size: 14 residues. Germline V gene sequence: CDR1 SGHRS, CDR2 YFSETQ. The chain combines TRBV5-1 with TRBJ2-7; TRBD1 might be the D (6 bases). The sample here was PBMCs, taken on the day of the yellow fever booster vaccination. This clonotype was obtained from a man under 40 who received the YFV17D yellow fever vaccine. CDR3 sequence (DNA): TGCGCCAGCAGCGACAGGTTAGGGGGCTACGAGCAGTACTTC. Translation: CASSDRLGGYEQYF.